This T cell receptor (beta chain) comes out of a study of T cells in Graves' hyperthyroidism and ophthalmopathy. TCR beta CDR3 regions were amplified from RNA. Carried out on the TCR CDR3, a first-round RT-PCR used the HTBI primer set. TCRdb reprocessed the multiplex PCR reads via MiXCR and lists one record per CDR3 protein. This sample carries over 500,000 distinct CDR3 sequences, around 16% of them seen once, and the ten largest clones take approximately 32%. This clonotype was counted between two and nine times. Its antigen is currently unknown. Per germline, CDR1 MNHNS and CDR2 SASEGT. The CDR3 loop spans 16 amino acids. The V segment lost 4 bases and the J segment 0 bases; nucleotides outside the gene matches: 8. Study results and limitations: In the blood, most expanded thyroid clonotypes above 0.001 appeared as well.

The PBMCs studied were ones that came from about 10 ml fresh peripheral blood. Material for sequencing was blood. This receptor was identified in a woman under 40 with Graves' ophthalmopathy. The chain recombines TRBV6-1 with TRBJ2-7, with 8 bases matching TRBD2. This CDR3 is CASSGKRTSLSYEQYF. CDR3 coding DNA: TGTGCCAGCAGTGGCAAACGGACTAGCCTCTCCTACGAGCAGTACTTC.